One and the same sample provided the 3 T cell receptor beta chains below, sequenced in a study of blood T cell repertoires in COVID-19. The table came from immunoSEQ multiplex PCR; TCRdb's copy has only in-frame clones and leaves some out. The sample carries hundreds of thousands of clones, around 92% recorded once. Source material: peripheral blood. These receptors originate from a woman in her 30s with COVID-19, enrolled during active disease.

The chain employs TRBV6-1 and TRBJ1-2; tentatively, D is TRBD1 (5 bases). The CDR3 is 14 amino acids. CDR1 and CDR2 from the germline V gene are MNHNS and SASEGT. The ends were cut back, 2 bases at V and 4 bases at J, with 11 bases in the middle. The CDR3 loop is CASSEIDSSYGYTF. Written as DNA, the CDR3 is TGTGCCAGCAGTGAAATTGACAGCTCCTATGGCTACACCTTC.

The V gene is TRBV5-6, the J gene TRBJ1-1, with D perhaps matching TRBD1 (6 bases). The V and J ends lost 3 bases and 8 bases respectively, with 20 bases between them. Germline loops: CDR1 SGHDT, CDR2 YYEEEE. The CDR3 totals 15 residues. This CDR3 is CASSSHQTGRVEAFF. Written as DNA, the CDR3 is TGTGCCAGCAGCTCACACCAGACAGGTCGAGTAGAAGCTTTCTTT. The entire variable domain, with the rest obtained from reference TRBV5-6 and TRBJ1-1, is as follows: DAGVTQSPTHLIKTRGQQVTLRCSPKSGHDTVSWYQQALGQGPQFIFQYYEEEERQRGNFPDRFSGHQFPNYSSELNVNALLLGDSALYLCASSSHQTGRVEAFFGQGTRLTVV.

This rearrangement joins TRBV5-6 to TRBJ1-1; D perhaps matches TRBD1 (6 bases). Germline CDR1 and CDR2: SGHDT and YYEEEE. CDR3 length: 12 amino acids. V was shortened by 4 bases and J by 7 bases, with 11 bases between the two germline ends. CDR3 sequence reads: CASSHTGIEAFF. In DNA form, the CDR3 reads TGTGCCAGCAGCCATACAGGGATTGAAGCTTTCTTT.